This TCR beta chain was profiled in a study of blood T cell repertoires in COVID-19. The protocol was immunoSEQ multiplex PCR, while the TCRdb copy is restricted to in-frame clones and leaves out a portion. The repertoire holds 200,000 to 250,000 clones, with 87% as singletons. V lost 6 bases, J lost 1 base, and 3 bases stayed unmatched. Germline V gene data show CDR1 as MNHEY and CDR2 as SVGAGI. This CDR3 has 15 residues. The sequence was collected from a young woman who had recovered from COVID-19. Material: peripheral blood. The chain carries TRBV6-5 and TRBJ2-3; 11 bases align to TRBD1. CDR3 nucleotides: TGTGCCAGCAGAAAGGACAGGGGGCGCACAGATACGCAGTATTTT. Amino acids: CASRKDRGRTDTQYF.